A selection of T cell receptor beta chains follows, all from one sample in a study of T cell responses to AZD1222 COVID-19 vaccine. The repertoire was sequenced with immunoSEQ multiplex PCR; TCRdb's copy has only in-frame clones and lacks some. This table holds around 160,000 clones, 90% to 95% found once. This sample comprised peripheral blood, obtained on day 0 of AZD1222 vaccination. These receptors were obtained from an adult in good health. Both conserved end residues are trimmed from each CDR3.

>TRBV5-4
ASSLWSWTRGYEQY
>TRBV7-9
ASTSDRDRRTEAF
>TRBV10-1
ASSKLAATNTGELF
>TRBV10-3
AAKQGLATTGELF
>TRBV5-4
ASSLDRGQNQPQH
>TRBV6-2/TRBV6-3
ASSYSGLSYEQY
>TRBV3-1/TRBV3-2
ASSQPLDGSSEQF
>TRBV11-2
ASSPGPAGAYNEQF
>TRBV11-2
ASSHDRGASGYT
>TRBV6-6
ASTSRGEGGYGYT
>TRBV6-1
ASREGPSYEQY
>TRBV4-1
ASSRGWDSNQPQH
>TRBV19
ASSGSVRYLAGESYEQY
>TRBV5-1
ASSLDGGSYEQF
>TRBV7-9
ASSLRSANYGYT
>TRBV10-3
AISERYWDRVSTEAF
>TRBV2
ASSGVYTEAF
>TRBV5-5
ASSFSSGSYEQY
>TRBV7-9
ASSGDKLLSYEQY
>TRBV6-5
ASSRGGSSTDTQY
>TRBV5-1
ASSLDSGGFTLH
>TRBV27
ASSLVGGRVTGELF
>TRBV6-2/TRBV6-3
ASSLVSGSAEQY
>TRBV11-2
ASRSPGETSSYEQY
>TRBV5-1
ASSLRQDTEAF
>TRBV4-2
ASSQDQSPGRYGYT
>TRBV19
ASSPEWGANTGELF
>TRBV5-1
ASSFIPGVGQPQH
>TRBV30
AWSVGPGPYEQY
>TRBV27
ASSLYPGLGEQF
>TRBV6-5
ASSYAGSGANVLT
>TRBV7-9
ASSPPSGHGTEAF
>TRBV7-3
ASSDGPTRRDYGYT
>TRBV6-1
ASSEAPGGGFTDTQY
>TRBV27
ASSLWVMHTNYEQY
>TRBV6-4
ASSGTWGSTGANVLT